A single T cell receptor (beta chain) is shown here with its context. Its antigen is unidentified. Caucasian, healthy and from Russia, the donors were aged between 6 and 90. Each donor's blood draw was roughly 9.8 milliliters of peripheral blood. Sample-barcoded 5' priming and a J-beta primer mix drove a second PCR of about 7 to 11 cycles. Each cDNA molecule was tagged by a template-switch adaptor that had 12 random nucleotides. TCRdb recomputed calls from the 5' RACE reads with MiXCR, one row per CDR3 protein. The sample carries around 1,500,000 distinct CDR3 sequences, 28% recorded once. The data were obtained in a study of blood T cells in healthy people across ages. Germline assignment: CDR1 LGHDT and CDR2 YNNKEL (reference sequence). This CDR3 contains 15 residues. After removal of 1 base from V and 6 bases from J, the junction contained 8 bases not matched to a gene. Study-level points and caveats: Compared with aged donors, long-lived donors showed fewer expanded clones, suggesting selection.

The V and J genes are TRBV3-1 and TRBJ2-5; 7 nucleotides agree with TRBD1. Sequencing used blood. The TCR comes from a woman in her twenties or thirties in good health. The CDR3 DNA reads as TGTGCCAGCAGCCAAGTCACAGGGGCGAGGAAGACCCAGTACTTC. It yields the protein CASSQVTGARKTQYF.